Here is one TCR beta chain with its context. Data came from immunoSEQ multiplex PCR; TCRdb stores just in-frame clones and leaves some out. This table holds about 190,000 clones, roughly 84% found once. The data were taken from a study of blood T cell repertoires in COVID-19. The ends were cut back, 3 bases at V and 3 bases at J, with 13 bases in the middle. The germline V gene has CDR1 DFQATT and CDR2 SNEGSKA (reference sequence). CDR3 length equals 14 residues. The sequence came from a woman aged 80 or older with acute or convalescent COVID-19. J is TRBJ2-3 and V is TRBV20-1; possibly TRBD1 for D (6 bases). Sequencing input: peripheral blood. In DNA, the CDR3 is TGCAGTGCTAGTTGGGCAGGGGTGACAGATACGCAGTATTTT. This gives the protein CSASWAGVTDTQYF.